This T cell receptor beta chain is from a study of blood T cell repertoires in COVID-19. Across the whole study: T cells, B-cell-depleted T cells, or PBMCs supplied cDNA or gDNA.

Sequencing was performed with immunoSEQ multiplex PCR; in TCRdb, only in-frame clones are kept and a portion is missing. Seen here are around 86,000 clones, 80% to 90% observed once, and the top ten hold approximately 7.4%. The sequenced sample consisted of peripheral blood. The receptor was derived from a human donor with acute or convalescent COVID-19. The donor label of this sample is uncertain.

CDR3 nucleotide sequence: TGTGCCAGCAGCCAAGAGGGACTACGTCCCTACGAGCAGTACTTC. Its translation: CASSQEGLRPYEQYF. The chain recombines TRBV3-1 (or the pseudogene TRBV3-2) with TRBJ2-7; 7 bases map to TRBD2. This CDR3 is built from 15 residues. The germline V gene has CDR1 LGHDT and CDR2 YNNKEL (reference sequence). V lost 0 bases, J lost 2 bases, and 4 bases stayed unmatched.